This TCR beta chain was identified in a study of Graves' ophthalmopathy and Graves' hyperthyroidism. Study summary: Before any treatment, peripheral blood was taken at the initial diagnosis.

TCR beta CDR3 regions were amplified from RNA transcripts. RT-PCR in the first round used HTBI primers; a second-round multiplex PCR followed. TCRdb reprocessed the multiplex PCR reads with MiXCR, giving one entry per CDR3 protein. Of hundreds of thousands of distinct CDR3 sequences in the sample, around a fifth were seen once. Per germline, CDR1 MDHEN and CDR2 SYDVKM. V trimming: 4 bases; J trimming: 5 bases; junction bases outside the gene matches: 22. This CDR3 contains 20 residues. Researchers classed hyperthyroidism as stable given no ophthalmopathy within 18 months of follow-up. Exclusion covered patients with other autoimmune diseases or uncontrolled infections (as well as pregnancy or lactation). The diagnosis combined clinical symptoms, thyroxine, TRAb, thyroid ultrasound and orbital computed tomography scans.

The clonotype originates from a woman younger than 30 with stable Graves' hyperthyroidism. Some clones in this sample may be carry-over from other donors' samples. The source material was peripheral blood. The V gene is TRBV28, the J gene TRBJ2-5; TRBD2 agrees at 10 bases. In DNA form, the CDR3 reads TGTGCCAGCAGTTCAGCAGGGCGGGAACTAGCGGGGAGAGGTTTGGAGACCCAGTACTTC. Translation gives CASSSAGRELAGRGLETQYF.